A single sample gave rise to the 23 T cell receptor beta chains below, sequenced in a study of molecular identifiers for immune sequencing clone quantification (dated by TCRdb to 2017 to 2018). Library creation used PCR. The listed sequencing device is NextSeq 500. TCRdb trimmed public reads at Q25 via fastp, called clones via MiXCR and kept in-frame beta chains. For every CDR3 protein sequence, its rows merge into one entry that carries the most common genes and DNA. The sample profile shows hundreds of thousands of distinct CDR3 sequences; about 25% of them were found once. The ten largest clones add up to 0.78% of the sample. The sequencing sample was made of naive CD8+ T cells from blood, with Jurkat cell RNA spiked in. The sample's cell subset or site label is to be understood as: FACS-sorted CD8+CD4-CCR7+CD45RA+ naive T cells. Receptor source: a human donor in good health. Some libraries in this study had Jurkat cell RNA spiked in.

This CDR3 is CASRETGAQETQYF. CDR3 in DNA: TGTGCCAGCAGGGAGACAGGGGCCCAAGAGACCCAGTACTTC. V and J are TRBV2 and TRBJ2-5, with 8 bases identical to TRBD1. CDR1 is SNHLY, CDR2 FYNNEI, per germline. The ends lost 6 bases at V and 1 base at J; junction bases unmatched: 4. CDR3 length: 14 residues. Full variable domain (outside the CDR3, taken from reference TRBV2 and TRBJ2-5): EPEVTQTPSHQVTQMGQEVILRCVPISNHLYFYWYRQILGQKVEFLVSFYNNEISEKSEIFDDQFSVERPDGSNFTLKIRSTKLEDSAMYFCASRETGAQETQYFGPGTRLLVL.

In its sample, this clonotype was seen many times. The J gene is TRBJ1-2, the V gene TRBV29-1; D remains unclear. Germline values: CDR1 SQVTM, CDR2 ANQGSEA. The CDR3 covers 12 residues. With 7 bases removed from V and 6 bases from J, the gap between germline ends came to 15 bases. CDR3 protein: CSAPSPADGYTF. CDR3 in DNA: TGCAGCGCCCCATCCCCGGCAGATGGCTACACCTTC.

Concerning this clonotype itself: This may come from a read error, since a much larger clone is one base off. The V gene is TRBV7-9, the J gene TRBJ2-4; possible D gene TRBD2, 5 bases. The CDR3 loop spans 17 amino acids. Trimming removed 2 bases from V and 7 bases from J, with 21 bases in between. Germline assignment: CDR1 SEHNR and CDR2 FQNEAQ (reference sequence). In DNA, the CDR3 is TGTGCCAGCAGCTTATATGTTCATGGCGCAAGGGAGAACATTCAGTACTTC. Translation: CASSLYVHGARENIQYF.

The chain employs TRBV15 and TRBJ2-7; the D gene is possibly TRBD2 (5 bases). The germline CDR1 and CDR2 sequences are LNHNV and YYDKDF (reference sequence). The CDR3 is 14 amino acids. Trimming left V 4 bases short and J 6 bases short, with 16 bases between. CDR3 sequence: CATSKRTAAVEQYF. Written as DNA, the CDR3 is TGTGCCACCAGCAAAAGGACGGCAGCGGTCGAGCAGTACTTC.

V is TRBV9 and J is TRBJ1-2; D is possibly TRBD1 (6 bases). There are 16 residues in the CDR3. Germline-derived CDR1 and CDR2 are SGDLS and YYNGEE. V shed 0 bases and J shed 0 bases, with 12 bases lying between them. In DNA form, the CDR3 reads TGTGCCAGCAGCGTAGGAGGAAAGGGGGCTAACTATGGCTACACCTTC. Amino acid sequence: CASSVGGKGANYGYTF.

As regards this clonotype: It may be a read error: a sequence one base away is much more abundant. This chain connects TRBV4-3 to TRBJ1-4, with 7 bases matching TRBD1. Trimming at V came to 2 bases and at J to 8 bases, leaving 11 bases not matched to a gene. Germline-derived CDR1 and CDR2 are LGHNA and YSLEER. This CDR3 contains 16 residues. Written as DNA, the CDR3 is TGCGCCAGCAGCCAAACTCAGATAGGGGGCTACGAAAAACTGTTTTTT. Translated: CASSQTQIGGYEKLFF.

In this sample, this clonotype turned up many times. V gene TRBV7-9 combines with J gene TRBJ2-3; 8 bases fit TRBD2. Germline V CDR1 and CDR2: SEHNR, FQNEAQ (reference sequence). With 5 bases clipped from V and 2 bases from J, the junction kept 6 bases outside the gene matches. The CDR3 runs to 15 residues. The CDR3 DNA reads TGTGCCAGCAGCAGTAGCGGGATCAACACAGATACGCAGTATTTT. It specifies CASSSSGINTDTQYF.

With regard to this clonotype: This may come from a read error, since a much larger clone is one base off. The chain employs TRBV25-1 and TRBJ2-1; D might be TRBD2 (7 bases). CDR1 is MGHDK, CDR2 SYGVNS, per germline. The CDR3 sequence is 15 residues long. Trimming shortened V by 4 bases and J by 7 bases, and 17 bases separated the two germline ends. CDR3 sequence reads: CASSGFGGASNEQFF. The CDR3 DNA reads as TGTGCCAGCAGTGGATTTGGGGGGGCCTCGAATGAGCAGTTCTTC.

This clonotype was found a few times. The rearrangement uses TRBV6-2 or TRBV6-3 and TRBJ2-3; D is perhaps TRBD1 (5 bases). Germline values: CDR1 MNHEY, CDR2 SVGEGT. Trimming shortened V by 6 bases and J by 1 base, and 14 bases separated the two germline ends. The CDR3 runs to 15 residues. Here the CDR3 DNA reads TGTGCCAGCAGCTCGGTGGGCAGGGGCACAGATACGCAGTATTTT. Protein: CASSSVGRGTDTQYF.

Turning to this clonotype: With a much larger clone just one base away, this may be a read error. This chain joins TRBV7-8 and TRBJ1-1; 7 bases agree with TRBD1. This CDR3 contains 13 residues. Germline V gives CDR1 SGHVS, CDR2 FQNEAQ. V was pared by 4 bases and J by 5 bases, with 4 bases of the junction left unmatched. In DNA, the CDR3 is TGTGCCAGCAGCTCCCAACAGGGGACTGAAGCTTTCTTT. Protein sequence: CASSSQQGTEAFF.

Many counts were recorded for this clonotype. The rearrangement uses TRBV7-2 and TRBJ2-1; 8 nucleotides align to TRBD2. V dropped 3 bases and J dropped 5; count of bases not matched to a gene: 9. The germline V gene has CDR1 SGHTA and CDR2 FQGNSA. This CDR3 has 16 amino acids. The CDR3 spells CASSFLAGGRDNEQFF. The CDR3 nucleotides read TGTGCCAGCAGCTTTCTCGCGGGGGGCAGGGACAATGAGCAGTTCTTC.

This clonotype showed up just a few times. The chain joins TRBV6-6 to TRBJ1-1, with D unresolved. This CDR3 has 14 residues. V lost 3 bases and J 7 bases, leaving 15 bases between the germline ends. Per the germline V gene, CDR1 is MNHNY and CDR2 is SVGAGI (reference sequence). The CDR3 loop is CASSYFVSADEAFF. CDR3 sequence (DNA): TGTGCCAGCAGTTATTTTGTCAGCGCCGATGAAGCTTTCTTT.

This clonotype was seen only a few times. A far larger clone is one base from this, pointing to a likely read error. The chain joins TRBV7-2 to TRBJ2-7; D unclear. The CDR3 length is 13 residues. From germline, CDR1 is SGHTA and CDR2 FQGNSA. The CDR3 nucleotides read TGTGCCAGCAGCTTATCCGGTTCCTACGGGCAGTACTTC. As protein: CASSLSGSYGQYF.

This clonotype was counted ten times or more. This sequence joins TRBV3-1 and TRBJ2-3; 7 nucleotides align to TRBD2. CDR1 is LGHDT, CDR2 YNNKEL, per germline (reference sequence). The length of the CDR3 is 16 residues. Losses at the gene ends were 4 bases for V and 2 bases for J; bases not matched to a gene: 9. CDR3 sequence (DNA): TGTGCCAGCAGCCCGCTCGCGGGAGACATCACAGATACGCAGTATTTT. Translating it yields CASSPLAGDITDTQYF.

This clonotype has a handful of counts. The chain is built from TRBV11-1 and TRBJ2-7, with 8 bases fitting TRBD1. The CDR3 consists of 13 residues. The germline gives CDR1 SGHAT, CDR2 FQDESV (reference sequence). V dropped 1 base and J dropped 11; count of bases not matched to a gene: 7. The DNA of the CDR3 is TGTGCCAGCAGCTTAGATTTGGTGACAGGGGAGTACTTC. Translated, it gives CASSLDLVTGEYF.

This clonotype occurred many times. The V gene is TRBV7-7, the J gene TRBJ2-7, with TRBD1 as a possible D gene (6 bases). Germline V gene sequence: CDR1 SSHAT, CDR2 FNYEAQ (reference sequence). The ends were cut back, 1 base at V and 0 bases at J, with 10 bases in the middle. The CDR3 runs 15 residues. CDR3 sequence (DNA): TGTGCCAGCAGCTTAGGCCCAGGGGTCTCCTACGAGCAGTACTTC. Its translation: CASSLGPGVSYEQYF. The full variable domain, with the rest looked up from reference TRBV7-7 and TRBJ2-7, is GAGVSQSPRYKVTKRGQDVTLRCDPISSHATLYWYQQALGQGPEFLTYFNYEAQPDKSGLPSDRFSAERPEGSISTLTIQRTEQRDSAMYRCASSLGPGVSYEQYFGPGTRLTVT.

This clonotype was seen many times. V and J are TRBV20-1 and TRBJ1-3; D is undetermined. Germline loops: CDR1 DFQATT, CDR2 SNEGSKA (reference sequence). The CDR3 is 13 residues long. Trimming stripped 1 base from V and 1 base from J, with 5 bases between. This CDR3 reads CSARVGSGNTIYF. DNA for the CDR3: TGCAGTGCTAGAGTAGGTTCTGGAAACACCATATATTTT.

With respect to this clonotype: The germline gene is not matched at one end of the junction; a read error may be the cause. CDR3 coding DNA: TGTGCCAGCAGTTACTCGATTTCAGGGTATGAGACCCGGTACTTC. Its translation: CASSYSISGYETRYF. The chain is built from TRBV6-5 and TRBJ2-5, with TRBD1 as a possible D gene (5 bases). CDR3 length: 15 residues. In germline, CDR1 is MNHEY, CDR2 SVGAGI.

Comment on this clonotype: Just one base apart from a much larger clone, this may be a read error. The chain couples TRBV6-6 to TRBJ2-1; tentatively, D is TRBD1 (6 bases). The V gene's germline CDR1 is MNHNY and CDR2 SVGAGI (reference sequence). This CDR3 is 13 amino acids long. CDR3 nucleotides: TGTGCCGGCAGCCCCGGGACACTTAATGAGCAGTTCTTC. It is translated as CAGSPGTLNEQFF.

The chain links TRBV7-9 to TRBJ2-1, with 9 bases aligning to TRBD2. CDR1 SEHNR and CDR2 FQNEAQ come from the germline V gene (reference sequence). The CDR3 length is 16 residues. The junction had 5 bases not matched to a gene; V was cut back by 3 bases and J by 2 bases. CDR3 in amino acids: CASSFSAGGPYNEQFF. For the CDR3, the DNA is TGTGCCAGCAGCTTTTCCGCGGGAGGGCCCTACAATGAGCAGTTCTTC.

This clonotype came up many times. The chain carries TRBV29-1 and TRBJ2-1; D gene ambiguous. The CDR3 sequence is 11 residues long. Trimming pared 8 bases from V and 8 bases from J, leaving 13 bases between. The V gene's germline CDR1 is SQVTM and CDR2 ANQGSEA. CDR3 region: CSFGRWHEQFF. The CDR3 DNA reads TGCAGCTTCGGCCGTTGGCATGAGCAGTTCTTC.

This clonotype was counted only a few times. The V and J genes are TRBV24-1 and TRBJ2-7; a possible D gene is TRBD1 (6 bases). Trimming stripped 4 bases from V and 6 bases from J, with 15 bases between. Germline loops: CDR1 KGHDR, CDR2 SFDVKD. The CDR3 loop spans 14 amino acids. The CDR3 loop is CATSDPGQSPEQYF. The CDR3 DNA reads TGTGCCACCAGTGACCCCGGACAGTCTCCCGAGCAGTACTTC.

This CDR3 reads CASSPTASGYEQYF. The DNA of the CDR3 is TGTGCCAGCAGCCCCACCGCTAGTGGCTACGAGCAGTACTTC. The chain uses TRBV11-2 and TRBJ2-7; D remains ambiguous. Trimming cost V 5 bases and J 3 bases, with 14 bases left between them. This CDR3 comprises 14 residues. The germline V gene has CDR1 SGHAT and CDR2 FQNNGV.